What follows are 17 T cell receptor beta chains derived from one specimen sequenced in a study of T cell responses to AZD1222 COVID-19 vaccine. Method: immunoSEQ multiplex PCR; TCRdb's copy keeps in-frame clones and lacks some. The sample records 98,000 or so clones, roughly 90% being singletons. The specimen was peripheral blood, collected on day 0 of AZD1222 vaccination. The receptor source for this set is an adult in good health.

A remark on this clone: No conserved phenylalanine or tryptophan is present at the end of the CDR3, so a read error is the likely explanation. This chain uses TRBV2 with TRBJ1-6, with 8 bases matching TRBD1. Losses at the gene ends were 6 bases for V and 7 bases for J; bases not matched to a gene: 11. Germline CDR1 reads SNHLY; CDR2 reads FYNNEI. This CDR3 region has 16 residues. The DNA for the CDR3 is TGTGCCAGCAGCGACAGGCGGGACAGGAGAAATTCACCCCTCCACCTT. Translated, it gives CASSDRRDRRNSPLHL.

The chain carries TRBV2 and TRBJ2-5; no firm D call. CDR1 and CDR2 (germline): SNHLY, FYNNEI. Trimming took 5 bases from V and 4 from J, leaving 11 bases between them. CDR3 length: 13 residues. CDR3 DNA sequence: TGTGCCAGCAGTTCGTGGGGTGGAGAGACCCAGTACTTC. Translation gives CASSSWGGETQYF.

This clone has only one observation. The chain combines TRBV7-9 with TRBJ2-5; D is perhaps TRBD2 (6 bases). The CDR3 has 14 residues. Germline-derived CDR1 and CDR2 are SEHNR and FQNEAQ (reference sequence). The V end lost 6 bases, the J end lost 5 bases, and 16 bases lay between the germline ends. The CDR3 nucleotides read TGTGCCAGCAGGAATGGACGGGAGAGCGAGACCCAGTACTTC. Translated: CASRNGRESETQYF.

DNA of the CDR3: TGTGCCAGTATCCCCCGTGAGGGCGGGCAGCCCCAGCATTTT. Protein product: CASIPREGGQPQHF. The chain carries TRBV19 and TRBJ1-5; D remains unclear. With 7 bases removed from V and 7 bases from J, the gap between germline ends came to 17 bases. This CDR3 spans 14 amino acids. Germline CDR1 is LNHDA and CDR2 is SQIVND (reference sequence).

The chain has TRBV3-1 (or the pseudogene TRBV3-2) and TRBJ2-1; 7 nucleotides align to TRBD1. The germline V gene encodes CDR1 LGHDT and CDR2 YNNKEL (reference sequence). This CDR3 is built from 16 residues. V lost 5 bases, J lost 2 bases, and 9 bases stayed unmatched. The CDR3 is CASSRRDRVPYNEQFF. CDR3 bases: TGTGCCAGCAGCAGACGAGACAGGGTGCCCTACAATGAGCAGTTCTTC.

The rearrangement links TRBV3-1 (or the pseudogene TRBV3-2) to TRBJ1-4; TRBD1 might be the D (5 bases). The CDR3 is 15 amino acids. V lost 1 base and J lost 7, with 13 bases in between. CDR1 LGHDT and CDR2 YNNKEL come from the germline V gene (reference sequence). The CDR3 loop reads CASSQGGRVGEKLFF. The CDR3 nucleotides read TGTGCCAGCAGCCAAGGGGGCAGGGTGGGTGAAAAACTGTTTTTT.

The chain combines TRBV2 with TRBJ1-5; possibly TRBD1 for D (6 bases). The CDR3 runs to 15 residues. V was trimmed by 7 bases and J by 0 bases, leaving 13 bases between them. CDR1 and CDR2 (germline): SNHLY, FYNNEI. CDR3 nucleotide sequence: TGTGCCAGCAAGGGACAAGACCTTAGCAATCAGCCCCAGCATTTT. Protein sequence: CASKGQDLSNQPQHF.

The rearrangement uses TRBV29-1 and TRBJ2-5; 7 positions agree with TRBD1. Germline V gives CDR1 SQVTM, CDR2 ANQGSEA. The CDR3 totals 12 residues. V shed 6 bases, J shed 1 base, and the junction held 2 bases outside the gene matches. The CDR3 here is CSVGTVQETQYF. For the CDR3, the DNA is TGCAGCGTAGGGACAGTCCAAGAGACCCAGTACTTC.

The chain couples TRBV19 to TRBJ1-5, with 9 bases identical to TRBD1. Trimming took 4 bases from V and 1 from J; bases not matched to a gene: 5. Germline CDR1 is LNHDA and CDR2 is SQIVND (reference sequence). The CDR3 contains 16 residues. DNA for the CDR3: TGTGCCAGTAGTAAGTTACAGGGGGCAAGCAATCAGCCCCAGCATTTT. It encodes CASSKLQGASNQPQHF.

The chain uses TRBV6-5 and TRBJ1-5, with D maybe TRBD1 (6 bases). V lost 11 bases, J lost 0 bases, and 14 bases lay in between. CDR3 length: 14 amino acids. From germline, CDR1 is MNHEY and CDR2 SVGAGI. The CDR3 protein is CAGGGILSNQPQHF. CDR3 coding DNA: TGTGCCGGAGGGGGGATCCTTAGCAATCAGCCCCAGCATTTT.

V usage is TRBV19 and J usage is TRBJ2-7; D gene unclear. The CDR3 consists of 15 residues. Trimming removed 4 bases at V and 3 bases at J, with 16 bases between. The germline V gene encodes CDR1 LNHDA and CDR2 SQIVND (reference sequence). The CDR3 DNA sequence: TGTGCCAGTAGTAACCCTGGATGGGCAGGCTACGAGCAGTACTTC. Residues: CASSNPGWAGYEQYF.

This chain links TRBV19 with TRBJ1-1; 9 positions match TRBD1. This CDR3 has 13 residues. Germline loops: CDR1 LNHDA, CDR2 SQIVND (reference sequence). Trimming took 4 bases from V and 10 from J; bases not matched to a gene: 7. This CDR3 is CASSTHRGLGAFF. The DNA for the CDR3 is TGTGCCAGTAGTACCCACAGGGGGCTAGGAGCTTTCTTT.

The gene calls are TRBV10-1 and TRBJ1-1; no definite D call. The ends were cut back, 1 base at V and 4 bases at J, with 10 bases in the middle. This CDR3 is 14 amino acids long. Germline CDR1 WNHNN, CDR2 SYGVQD (reference sequence). The CDR3 is CASSEYRSVTEAFF. The CDR3 nucleotides read TGCGCCAGCAGTGAGTACCGGAGCGTCACTGAAGCTTTCTTT.

The chain employs TRBV19 and TRBJ2-1; TRBD1 agrees at 9 bases. V gave up 6 bases and J gave up 8 bases; unmatched junction bases: 2. CDR1 and CDR2 (germline): LNHDA, SQIVND (reference sequence). The CDR3 has 12 residues. The CDR3 protein is CASSRDRDEQFF. The CDR3 nucleotides are TGTGCCAGTAGCCGGGACAGGGATGAGCAGTTCTTC.

The chain recombines TRBV19 with TRBJ2-7; the D call may be TRBD1 or TRBD2 (5 bases each). The CDR3 has 18 amino acids. With 2 bases removed from V and 5 bases from J, the gap between germline ends came to 25 bases. The germline CDR1 and CDR2 sequences are LNHDA and SQIVND (reference sequence). The CDR3 DNA is TGTGCCAGTAGTATAAGCCCTCCTCGAGTGGGGGACGGGAACGAGCAGTACTTC. Its translation is CASSISPPRVGDGNEQYF.

The genes are TRBV6-5 and TRBJ2-5; 7 bases line up with TRBD1. Per the germline V gene, CDR1 is MNHEY and CDR2 is SVGAGI. After removal of 6 bases from V and 2 bases from J, the junction contained 3 bases not matched to a gene. The CDR3 has 13 amino acids. CDR3 coding DNA: TGTGCCAGCAGCCGGGACAGACAAGAGACCCAGTACTTC. This codes for CASSRDRQETQYF.

As DNA, the CDR3 is TGTGCCAGCAGCTTAGCGAAGGGGGGGCGGGGTGAAAAACTGTTTTTT. It is translated as CASSLAKGGRGEKLFF. This chain connects TRBV7-8 to TRBJ1-4; D might be TRBD1 (6 bases). V lost 0 bases, J lost 7 bases, and 15 bases lay in between. This CDR3 spans 16 amino acids. The germline V gene has CDR1 SGHVS and CDR2 FQNEAQ.